A selection of T cell receptor beta chains follows, all from one sample in a study of identical twins. TCRdb reanalysed the 5' RACE reads using MiXCR and keeps one entry per CDR3 protein. The sample gives hundreds of thousands of distinct CDR3 sequences, 20% to 25% of which show up once; around 4.4% is in the top ten. These same records also appear under a second study, on T cells expressing NK-cell markers.

Specimen: PBMCs. Source of these receptors: a woman between 18 and 29 years old in good health. Both conserved end residues are part of each CDR3. D genes are given only for firm matches. Some rows mark clone size as missing; the rest say once, few, many or name a class of expanded clone.

DNA	CDR3	D	size	J	length	V
TGTGCCACCAGCAGGTGGACAGAAGGGTTCAATGAGCAGTTCTTC	CATSRWTEGFNEQFF	-	-	TRBJ2-1	15	TRBV15
TGCAGCGTGGCGAGGGGTACCCAGTACTTC	CSVARGTQYF	-	-	TRBJ2-5	10	TRBV29-1
TGTGCCAGCTCACCTAGCGGGGACACAGATACGCAGTATTTT	CASSPSGDTDTQYF	TRBD2	-	TRBJ2-3	14	TRBV18
TGCGCCAGCAGCACAATACAGGGGAACACTGAAGCTTTCTTT	CASSTIQGNTEAFF	-	few	TRBJ1-1	14	TRBV5-1
TGTGCCAGCAGTTACACGCTAAACAGGGGGGGTGGCGGGGAGCTGTTTTTT	CASSYTLNRGGGGELFF	-	-	TRBJ2-2	17	TRBV6-5
TGTGCCAGCAGCGCCACGGGACGGTTGAACTATGGCTACACCTTC	CASSATGRLNYGYTF	-	few	TRBJ1-2	15	TRBV7-2
TGCAGTGCCGGACTAGCGGGAGGGGTTGATACGCAGTATTTT	CSAGLAGGVDTQYF	TRBD2	many	TRBJ2-3	14	TRBV20-1
TGTGCCAGCACCACCGGGACTGTGCTGGGGGATACGCAGTATTTT	CASTTGTVLGDTQYF	-	-	TRBJ2-3	15	TRBV12-3/TRBV12-4
TGTGCTAGTGGTCCCACCGACAGGTGGGACAATGAGCAGTTCTTC	CASGPTDRWDNEQFF	-	few	TRBJ2-1	15	TRBV12-5
TGTGCCAGCAGCTCCCCTAGGGGAGGCAATCAGCCCCAGCATTTT	CASSSPRGGNQPQHF	-	few	TRBJ1-5	15	TRBV7-2
TGCAGTGCTTGGGGCGGGACAGGCCAAAACATTCAGTACTTC	CSAWGGTGQNIQYF	TRBD1	-	TRBJ2-4	14	TRBV20-1
TGCGCCAGCAGCTCCGGGGGAGAGACCCAGTACTTC	CASSSGGETQYF	-	many	TRBJ2-5	12	TRBV12-3/TRBV12-4
TGCGCCAGCAGCTTGGATGTACAGCCGAACACTGAAGCTTTCTTT	CASSLDVQPNTEAFF	-	-	TRBJ1-1	15	TRBV5-1
TGTGCCAGCATCCCTGGGGGGGACAGGGGGTTGGGTGAGCAGTTCTTC	CASIPGGDRGLGEQFF	TRBD1	-	TRBJ2-1	16	TRBV12-3/TRBV12-4
TGCGCCAGCAGCTTGTTAACAGGGTCAACGTTTGAAAAACTGTTTTTT	CASSLLTGSTFEKLFF	-	few	TRBJ1-4	16	TRBV5-1
TGTGCCAGCAGTTTAGGCGGGGCGGGCCACAATGAGCAGTTCTTC	CASSLGGAGHNEQFF	-	many	TRBJ2-1	15	TRBV28
TGTGCCAGCAGCGTACAGGGGGCTCCCGGTGGGACCCAGTACTTC	CASSVQGAPGGTQYF	TRBD1	-	TRBJ2-5	15	TRBV11-2
TGTGCCAGCAGCCAAGGGGGTCGCTATTCACCCCTCCACTTT	CASSQGGRYSPLHF	-	many	TRBJ1-6	14	TRBV7-3
TGTGCCAGCAGTTACAATGGGGACAAGTACAATGAGCAGTTCTTC	CASSYNGDKYNEQFF	-	-	TRBJ2-1	15	TRBV6-5
TGTGCCACCAGCAAGTATTCGGGACTAGCGGGAGTTAGCACCGAGAATGAGCAGTTCTTC	CATSKYSGLAGVSTENEQFF	TRBD2	-	TRBJ2-1	20	TRBV15
TGCGCCAGCAGTCGCCGGACCGGGACCCACTGGACCTACGAGCAGTACTTC	CASSRRTGTHWTYEQYF	-	-	TRBJ2-7	17	TRBV5-1
TGCAGCGTGGGCGAGGCCGGGGAGCTGTTTTTT	CSVGEAGELFF	-	many	TRBJ2-2	11	TRBV29-1
TGTGCCAGCTCAAGGCAGGAGGATGAAAAACTGTTTTTT	CASSRQEDEKLFF	-	-	TRBJ1-4	13	TRBV18
TGCGCCAGCAGCAGACGGACAGGGGTATCCTACAATGAGCAGTTCTTC	CASSRRTGVSYNEQFF	TRBD1	-	TRBJ2-1	16	TRBV5-1
TGTGCCAGCAGCTTGTTCCGTGGACGGGACACTGAAGCTTTCTTT	CASSLFRGRDTEAFF	-	few	TRBJ1-1	15	TRBV5-6
TGCAGTGCTAGACCGACTAGCGGGACCTACAATGAGCAGTTCTTC	CSARPTSGTYNEQFF	TRBD2	many	TRBJ2-1	15	TRBV20-1
TGCGCCAGCAGCTTGGGGACAGGGGGCTCGAAGACCCAGTACTTC	CASSLGTGGSKTQYF	TRBD1	-	TRBJ2-5	15	TRBV5-1
TGTGCCAGCAGCGGTGAGACCACTGAAGCTTTCTTT	CASSGETTEAFF	-	many	TRBJ1-1	12	TRBV12-3/TRBV12-4
TGTGCCAGCCAAAGGGCGGACCCTGAAGCTTTCTTT	CASQRADPEAFF	-	-	TRBJ1-1	12	TRBV2
TGTGCCAGCAGCCAAAATGTCGGGAGAAAGCACTTC	CASSQNVGRKHF	-	-	TRBJ2-7	12	TRBV14